The clone carrying this T cell receptor beta chain was picked up a small number of times. RNA extraction was followed by reverse transcription into cDNA, which acted as the sequencing template. The assay was immunoSEQ multiplex PCR, and TCRdb's table has in-frame clones only and misses some. The sample has roughly 220,000 clones, under 40% seen once; the top ten hold about 0.48%. The sample originates from a study of CD8+ T cells in alopecia areata. The J segment lost 3 bases and the V segment lost 6 bases, leaving 11 bases of the junction unmatched. The germline V gene has CDR1 SQVTM and CDR2 ANQGSEA. The length of the CDR3 is 15 residues. Treatment denoted: oral pan-JAK inhibitor, 5-10 mg twice daily.

The chain links TRBV29-1 to TRBJ2-5; 9 bases align to TRBD2. This clonotype was sampled from a human donor with alopecia areata. This specimen was CD4+ T cells sorted from blood, taken at approximately week 30, from a patient treated with tofacitinib. The CDR3 sequence is CSVAPRLAAKETQYF. As DNA, the CDR3 is TGCAGCGTCGCCCCTAGACTAGCGGCAAAAGAGACCCAGTACTTC.